Reported below is one T cell receptor beta chain. V was trimmed by 11 bases and J by 4 bases, leaving 16 bases between them. Germline values: CDR1 MNHEY, CDR2 SVGAGI. The CDR3 contains 13 residues. The data originate from a study of blood T cell repertoires in COVID-19. The table came from immunoSEQ multiplex PCR; TCRdb's copy has only in-frame clones and leaves some out. The sample lists fewer than 200,000 clones; more than 65% were seen once. Recruited during active infection, patients (from Seattle) were subsequently followed longitudinally. This receptor was obtained from a woman in her sixties or seventies with COVID-19, enrolled during active disease. The material sequenced was peripheral blood. The chain carries TRBV6-5 and TRBJ2-3; tentative D call: TRBD2 (6 bases). The CDR3 here is CAYAGRPPDTQYF. The CDR3 DNA sequence: TGTGCCTATGCGGGAAGACCCCCAGATACGCAGTATTTT.